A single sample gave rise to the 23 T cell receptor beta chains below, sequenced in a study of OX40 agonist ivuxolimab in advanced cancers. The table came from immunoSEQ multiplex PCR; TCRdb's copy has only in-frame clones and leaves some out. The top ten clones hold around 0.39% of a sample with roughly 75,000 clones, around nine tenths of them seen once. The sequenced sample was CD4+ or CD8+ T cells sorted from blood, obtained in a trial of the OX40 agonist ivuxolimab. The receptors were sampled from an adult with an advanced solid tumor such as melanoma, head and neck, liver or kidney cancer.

This CDR3 is CATSRGGDSYEQYF. The CDR3 bases are TGTGCCACCAGCAGAGGAGGGGACTCCTACGAGCAGTACTTC. The J gene is TRBJ2-7, the V gene TRBV15; D may be TRBD1 or TRBD2 (5 bases each). CDR1 and CDR2 (germline): LNHNV, YYDKDF (reference sequence). The CDR3 is made up of 14 amino acids. The germline V and J ends were trimmed by 1 base and 0 bases, with 7 bases remaining between them.

In DNA form, the CDR3 reads TGTGCCAGCAGCTTCAGCGGGGGGGCCTCCCATCGCGAGCAGTACTTC. Its protein product is CASSFSGGASHREQYF. V gene TRBV7-6 combines with J gene TRBJ2-7; 10 nucleotides align to TRBD2. The CDR3 runs 16 residues. V shed 3 bases, J shed 6 bases, and the junction held 11 bases outside the gene matches. Germline CDR1 reads SGHVS; CDR2 reads FNYEAQ.

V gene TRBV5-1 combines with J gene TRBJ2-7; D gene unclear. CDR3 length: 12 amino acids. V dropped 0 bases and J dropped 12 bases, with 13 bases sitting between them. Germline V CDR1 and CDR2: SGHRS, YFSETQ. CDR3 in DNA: TGCGCCAGCAGCTTGGATGGAAGTTATATGTACTTC. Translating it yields CASSLDGSYMYF. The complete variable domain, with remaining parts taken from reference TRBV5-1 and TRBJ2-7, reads KAGVTQTPRYLIKTRGQQVTLSCSPISGHRSVSWYQQTPGQGLQFLFEYFSETQRNKGNFPGRFSGRQFSNSRSEMNVSTLELGDSALYLCASSLDGSYMYFGPGTRLTVT.

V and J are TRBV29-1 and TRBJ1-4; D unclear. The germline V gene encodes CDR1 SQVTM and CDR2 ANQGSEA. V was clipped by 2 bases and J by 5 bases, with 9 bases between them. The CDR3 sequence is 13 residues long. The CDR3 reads CSVEQRPNEKLFF. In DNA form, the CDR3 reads TGCAGCGTTGAACAGCGCCCGAATGAAAAACTGTTTTTT.

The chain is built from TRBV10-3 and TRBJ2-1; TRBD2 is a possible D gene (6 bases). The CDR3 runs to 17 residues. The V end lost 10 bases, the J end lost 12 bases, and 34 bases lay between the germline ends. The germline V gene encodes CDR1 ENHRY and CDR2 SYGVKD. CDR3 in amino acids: CATTGTHGGTPAVGQFF. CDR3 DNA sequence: TGTGCCACCACCGGGACTCACGGAGGGACCCCTGCTGTGGGGCAGTTCTTC.

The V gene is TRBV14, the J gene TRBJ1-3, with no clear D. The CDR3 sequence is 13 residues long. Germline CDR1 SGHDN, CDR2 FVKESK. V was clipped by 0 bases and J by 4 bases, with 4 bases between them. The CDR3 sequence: CASSQDRGNTIYF. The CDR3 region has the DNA TGTGCCAGCAGCCAAGATCGGGGAAACACCATATATTTT.

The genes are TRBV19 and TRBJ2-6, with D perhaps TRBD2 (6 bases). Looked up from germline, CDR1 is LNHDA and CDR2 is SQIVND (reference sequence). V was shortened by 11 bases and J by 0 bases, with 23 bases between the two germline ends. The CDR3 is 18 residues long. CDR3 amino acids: CAGGSIRGRHSGANVLTF. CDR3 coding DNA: TGTGCCGGAGGGTCGATAAGAGGAAGGCACTCTGGGGCCAACGTCCTGACTTTC.

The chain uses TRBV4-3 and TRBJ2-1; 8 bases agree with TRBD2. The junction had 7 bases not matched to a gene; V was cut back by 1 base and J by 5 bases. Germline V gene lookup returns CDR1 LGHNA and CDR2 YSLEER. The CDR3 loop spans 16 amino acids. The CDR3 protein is CASSQGGLAQNNEQFF. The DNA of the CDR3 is TGCGCCAGCAGCCAAGGAGGACTAGCACAGAACAATGAGCAGTTCTTC.

The CDR3 spells CASKRQGYNEQYF. The CDR3 DNA is TGTGCCAGCAAACGACAGGGGTACAACGAGCAGTACTTC. This chain uses TRBV6-6 with TRBJ2-7; 8 nucleotides agree with TRBD1. CDR3 size: 13 residues. Germline trimming cut 7 bases from V and 5 bases from J; bases unmatched to any gene: 7. Germline lookup yields CDR1 MNHNY and CDR2 SVGAGI (reference sequence).

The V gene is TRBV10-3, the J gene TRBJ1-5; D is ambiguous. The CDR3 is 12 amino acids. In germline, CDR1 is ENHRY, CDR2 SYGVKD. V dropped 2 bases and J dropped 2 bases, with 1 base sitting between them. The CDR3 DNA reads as TGTGCCATCAGTGAGGGCAATCAGCCCCAGCATTTT. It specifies CAISEGNQPQHF.

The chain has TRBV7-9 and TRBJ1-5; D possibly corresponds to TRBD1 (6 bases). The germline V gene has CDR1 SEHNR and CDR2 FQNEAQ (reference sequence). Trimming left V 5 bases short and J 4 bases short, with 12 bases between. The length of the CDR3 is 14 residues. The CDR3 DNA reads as TGTGCCAGCAGCAGGGGGGACGGAAATCAGCCCCAGCATTTT. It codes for CASSRGDGNQPQHF.

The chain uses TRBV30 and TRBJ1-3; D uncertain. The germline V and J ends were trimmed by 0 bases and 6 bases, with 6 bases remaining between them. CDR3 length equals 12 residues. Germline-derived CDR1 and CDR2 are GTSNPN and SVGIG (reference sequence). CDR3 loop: CAWSVLENTIYF. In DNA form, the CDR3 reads TGTGCCTGGAGTGTACTTGAAAACACCATATATTTT.

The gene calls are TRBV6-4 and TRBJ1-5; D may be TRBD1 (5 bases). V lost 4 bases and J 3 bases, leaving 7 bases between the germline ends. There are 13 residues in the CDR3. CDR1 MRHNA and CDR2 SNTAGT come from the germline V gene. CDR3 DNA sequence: TGTGCCAGCAGTGGACAGCCCAATCAGCCCCAGCATTTT. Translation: CASSGQPNQPQHF.

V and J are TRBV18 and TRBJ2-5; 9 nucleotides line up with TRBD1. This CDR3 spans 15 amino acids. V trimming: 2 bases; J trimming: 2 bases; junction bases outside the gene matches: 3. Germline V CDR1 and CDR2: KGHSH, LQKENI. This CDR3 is CASSPNRGPQETQYF. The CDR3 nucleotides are TGTGCCAGCTCACCAAACAGGGGGCCGCAAGAGACCCAGTACTTC.

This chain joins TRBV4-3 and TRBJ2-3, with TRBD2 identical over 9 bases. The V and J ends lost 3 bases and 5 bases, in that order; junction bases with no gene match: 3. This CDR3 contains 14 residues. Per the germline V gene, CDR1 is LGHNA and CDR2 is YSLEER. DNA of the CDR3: TGCGCCAGCAGCCAGCGGGGGGGCGTAGATACGCAGTATTTT. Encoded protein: CASSQRGGVDTQYF.

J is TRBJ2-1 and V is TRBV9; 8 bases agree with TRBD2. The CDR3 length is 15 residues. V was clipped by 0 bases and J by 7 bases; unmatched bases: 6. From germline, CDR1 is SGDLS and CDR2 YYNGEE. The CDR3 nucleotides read TGTGCCAGCAGCGTAGGCGGGGGGCCGTATAATGAGCAGTTCTTC. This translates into CASSVGGGPYNEQFF.

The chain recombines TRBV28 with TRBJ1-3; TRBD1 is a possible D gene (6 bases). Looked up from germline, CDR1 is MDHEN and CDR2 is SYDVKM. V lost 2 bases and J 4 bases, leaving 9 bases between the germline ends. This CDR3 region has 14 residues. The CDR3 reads CASSLNQGGNTIYF. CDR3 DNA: TGTGCCAGCAGTTTAAACCAGGGGGGAAACACCATATATTTT. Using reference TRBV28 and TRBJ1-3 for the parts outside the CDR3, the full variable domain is DVKVTQSSRYLVKRTGEKVFLECVQDMDHENMFWYRQDPGLGLRLIYFSYDVKMKEKGDIPEGYSVSREKKERFSLILESASTNQTSMYLCASSLNQGGNTIYFGEGSWLTVV.

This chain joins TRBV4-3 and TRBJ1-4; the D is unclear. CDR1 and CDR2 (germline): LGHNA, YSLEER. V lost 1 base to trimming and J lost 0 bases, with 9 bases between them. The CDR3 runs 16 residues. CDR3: CASSQVGFATNEKLFF. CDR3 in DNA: TGCGCCAGCAGCCAAGTCGGGTTCGCAACTAATGAAAAACTGTTTTTT.

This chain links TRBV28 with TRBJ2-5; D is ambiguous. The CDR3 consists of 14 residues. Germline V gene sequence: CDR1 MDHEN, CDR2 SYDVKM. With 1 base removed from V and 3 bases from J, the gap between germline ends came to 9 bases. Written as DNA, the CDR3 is TGTGCCAGCAGTTTATATCAGGTTAAAGAGACCCAGTACTTC. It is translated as CASSLYQVKETQYF. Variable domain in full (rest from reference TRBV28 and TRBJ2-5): DVKVTQSSRYLVKRTGEKVFLECVQDMDHENMFWYRQDPGLGLRLIYFSYDVKMKEKGDIPEGYSVSREKKERFSLILESASTNQTSMYLCASSLYQVKETQYFGPGTRLLVL.

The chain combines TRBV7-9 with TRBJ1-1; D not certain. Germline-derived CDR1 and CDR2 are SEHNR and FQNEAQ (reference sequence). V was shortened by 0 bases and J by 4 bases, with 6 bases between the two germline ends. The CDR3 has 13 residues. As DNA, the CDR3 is TGTGCCAGCAGCTTAGCACCCCCCACTGAAGCTTTCTTT. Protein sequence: CASSLAPPTEAFF. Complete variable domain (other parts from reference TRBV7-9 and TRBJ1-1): DTGVSQNPRHKITKRGQNVTFRCDPISEHNRLYWYRQTLGQGPEFLTYFQNEAQLEKSRLLSDRFSAERPKGSFSTLEIQRTEQGDSAMYLCASSLAPPTEAFFGQGTRLTVV.

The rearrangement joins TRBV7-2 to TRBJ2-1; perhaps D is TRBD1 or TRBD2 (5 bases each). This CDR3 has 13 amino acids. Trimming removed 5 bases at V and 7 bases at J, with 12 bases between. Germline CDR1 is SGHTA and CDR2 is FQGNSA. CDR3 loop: CASSVVGDNEQFF. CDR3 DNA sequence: TGTGCCAGCAGCGTAGTGGGGGATAATGAGCAGTTCTTC.

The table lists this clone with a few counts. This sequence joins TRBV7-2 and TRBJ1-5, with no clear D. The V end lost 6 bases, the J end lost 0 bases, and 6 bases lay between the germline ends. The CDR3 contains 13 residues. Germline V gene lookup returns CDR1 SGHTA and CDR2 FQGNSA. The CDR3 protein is CASSWGSNQPQHF. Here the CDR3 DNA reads TGTGCCAGCAGTTGGGGTAGCAATCAGCCCCAGCATTTT.

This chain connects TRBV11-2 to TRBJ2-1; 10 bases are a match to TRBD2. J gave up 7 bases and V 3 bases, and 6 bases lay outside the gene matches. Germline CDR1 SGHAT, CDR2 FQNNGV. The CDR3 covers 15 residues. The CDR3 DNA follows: TGTGCCAGCAGCTTTAGGACTAGCGGTACAAATGAGCAGTTCTTC. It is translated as CASSFRTSGTNEQFF.